This record concerns one T cell receptor beta chain sequence. The data are from a study of siplizumab effects on memory and regulatory T cells. CDR1 KGHSH and CDR2 LQKENI come from the germline V gene. The CDR3 loop spans 19 amino acids. Germline trimming cut 1 base from V and 4 bases from J; bases unmatched to any gene: 13. Repertoires were generated with immunoSEQ multiplex PCR, while TCRdb's copy carries only in-frame clones and drops some. The profile shows approximately 100,000 clones, nearly 95% of them singletons. The chain combines TRBV18 with TRBJ2-1; TRBD2 matches at 10 bases. Sequencing was carried out using non-Treg CD4+ T cells sorted from blood. This TCR was recovered from a human donor in good health. The CDR3, as DNA: TGTGCCAGCTCACCACGACGACAGGGAACTAGCGGGGCTTACAATGAGCAGTTCTTC. This sequence encodes CASSPRRQGTSGAYNEQFF.